The present T cell receptor (beta chain) was sequenced within a study of blood T cell repertoires in COVID-19. For the study at large: Acute and convalescent COVID-19 samples came from the United States, Italy and Spain. T cells, B-cell-depleted T cells, or PBMCs supplied cDNA or gDNA.

Original processing methods: Counts of nucleated cells, estimated from reference gene primer amplification, were obtained. This table comes from immunoSEQ multiplex PCR, and its TCRdb copy is limited to in-frame clones, with some not included. The V and J calls and clone size were taken over from that table, and D and trimming were inferred from the DNA. The sample holds about 6,700 clones, around 90% seen once. CDR1 and CDR2 (germline): DFQATT, SNEGSKA (reference sequence). This CDR3 is 12 amino acids long. V lost 3 bases, J lost 2 bases, and 8 bases lay in between. The sequencing sample was made of peripheral blood. The chain uses TRBV20-1 and TRBJ2-7; no firm D call. The origin of this receptor is a human donor in a cohort sampled during active COVID-19. In DNA form, the CDR3 reads TGCAGTGCTAGTTCAGGAACCTACGAGCAGTACTTC. It codes for CSASSGTYEQYF.